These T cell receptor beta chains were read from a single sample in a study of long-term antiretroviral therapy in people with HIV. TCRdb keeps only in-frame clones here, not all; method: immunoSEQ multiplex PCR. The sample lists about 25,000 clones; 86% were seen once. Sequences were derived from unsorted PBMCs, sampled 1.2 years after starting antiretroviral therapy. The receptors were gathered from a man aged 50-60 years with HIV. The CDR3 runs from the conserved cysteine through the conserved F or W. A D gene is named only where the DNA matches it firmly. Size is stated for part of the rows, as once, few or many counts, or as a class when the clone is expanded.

cdr3_nt: TGCGCCAGCAGCCTTACGGGGGGATCTGAAGCTTTCTTT
cdr3_aa: CASSLTGGSEAFF
v_call: TRBV4-3
j_call: TRBJ1-1
d_call: -
clone_size: -

cdr3_nt: TGTGCCAGCAGCTCGCCAGGCCAAAGCACAGATACGCAGTATTTT
cdr3_aa: CASSSPGQSTDTQYF
v_call: TRBV5-4
j_call: TRBJ2-3
d_call: -
clone_size: -

cdr3_nt: TGTGCCTGGAGTAGGGGGGTGCCGAACACCGGGGAGCTGTTTTTT
cdr3_aa: CAWSRGVPNTGELFF
v_call: TRBV30
j_call: TRBJ2-2
d_call: -
clone_size: few

cdr3_nt: TGTGCCAGCAGCCCCGCAGGGGTGGGTAATGAAAAACTGTTTTTT
cdr3_aa: CASSPAGVGNEKLFF
v_call: TRBV9
j_call: TRBJ1-4
d_call: -
clone_size: once

cdr3_nt: TGTGCCAGCAGCGCCTGGCAGGGCCTCAACACTGAAGCTTTCTTT
cdr3_aa: CASSAWQGLNTEAFF
v_call: TRBV7-9
j_call: TRBJ1-1
d_call: -
clone_size: -

cdr3_nt: TGTGCCAGCAGTTTAACGGTCAGCCAAGAGACCCAGTACTTC
cdr3_aa: CASSLTVSQETQYF
v_call: TRBV28
j_call: TRBJ2-5
d_call: -
clone_size: -

cdr3_nt: TGTGCCAGCAGGCGGCAGGGACCGCTTAACTATGGCTACACCTTC
cdr3_aa: CASRRQGPLNYGYTF
v_call: TRBV2
j_call: TRBJ1-2
d_call: -
clone_size: -

cdr3_nt: TGTGCCAGCAGCTTAGCCGGGACACTAGACCGCTACACCTTC
cdr3_aa: CASSLAGTLDRYTF
v_call: TRBV7-9
j_call: TRBJ1-2
d_call: -
clone_size: -

cdr3_nt: TGTGCTAGCAGCTCATCCCGGGTTGCGTCCTACGAGCAGTACTTC
cdr3_aa: CASSSSRVASYEQYF
v_call: TRBV7-7
j_call: TRBJ2-7
d_call: -
clone_size: -

cdr3_nt: TGTGCCAGCTCACCAGCTGGTGAAAAACTGTTTTTT
cdr3_aa: CASSPAGEKLFF
v_call: TRBV18
j_call: TRBJ1-4
d_call: -
clone_size: -

cdr3_nt: TGTGCCAGTACCCCCTTAGGGGGCGCGGACACCGGGGAGCTGTTTTTT
cdr3_aa: CASTPLGGADTGELFF
v_call: TRBV19
j_call: TRBJ2-2
d_call: TRBD1
clone_size: -

cdr3_nt: TGTGCCAGCAGGGCCAGCGGGGTCCCTAATGAAAAACTGTTTTTT
cdr3_aa: CASRASGVPNEKLFF
v_call: TRBV28
j_call: TRBJ1-4
d_call: -
clone_size: -

cdr3_nt: TGTGCCAGCAGCAGGGACATACGGGGAGCTTTCTTT
cdr3_aa: CASSRDIRGAFF
v_call: TRBV5-4
j_call: TRBJ1-1
d_call: -
clone_size: -